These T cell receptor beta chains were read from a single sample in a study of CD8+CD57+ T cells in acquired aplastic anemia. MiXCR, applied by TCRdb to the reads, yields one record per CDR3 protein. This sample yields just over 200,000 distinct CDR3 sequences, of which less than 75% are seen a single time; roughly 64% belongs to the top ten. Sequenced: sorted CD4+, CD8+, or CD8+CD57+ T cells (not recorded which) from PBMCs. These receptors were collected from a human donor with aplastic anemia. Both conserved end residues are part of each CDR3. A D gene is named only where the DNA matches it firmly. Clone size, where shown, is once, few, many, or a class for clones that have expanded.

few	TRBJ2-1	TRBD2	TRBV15	TGTGCCACCTTCGCGGGAGGAGGGAATGAGCAGTTCTTC	CATFAGGGNEQFF
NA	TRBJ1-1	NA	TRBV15	TGTGCCACCAGCAACGGGGTAATGACCACTGAAGCTTTCTTT	CATSNGVMTTEAFF
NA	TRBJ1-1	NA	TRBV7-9	TGTGCCAGCAGCTTGAGGGCTGAAGCTTTCTTT	CASSLRAEAFF
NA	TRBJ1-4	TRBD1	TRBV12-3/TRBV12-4	TGTGCCAGCCAGACAGGGCTTAATGAAAAACTGTTTTTT	CASQTGLNEKLFF
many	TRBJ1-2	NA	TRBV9	TGTGCCAGCAGCGTGGTACCAGATCTGTCCCTTGGCTACACCTTC	CASSVVPDLSLGYTF
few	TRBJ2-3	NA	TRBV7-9	TGTGCCAGCAGCTCGGGCTACAACACAGATACGCAGTATTTT	CASSSGYNTDTQYF
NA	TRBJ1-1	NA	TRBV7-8	TGTGCCAGCAGCTTAATTATGGTTGGAGCTTTCTTT	CASSLIMVGAFF
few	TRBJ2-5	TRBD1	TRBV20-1	TGCAGTGCTAGAGTCCCAGCCCGTAGACAGGGGCCGAAAGAGACCCAGTACTTC	CSARVPARRQGPKETQYF
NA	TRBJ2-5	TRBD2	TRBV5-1	TGCGCCAGCAGCAGCGGGGCGGAGACCCAGTACTTC	CASSSGAETQYF
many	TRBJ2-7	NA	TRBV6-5	TGTGCCAGCAACCCAGGGGCGGGGGCGTCCTACGAGCAGTACTTC	CASNPGAGASYEQYF
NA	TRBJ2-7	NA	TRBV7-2	TGTGCCAGCAGTCACAGGACTTGGGACGAGCAGTACTTC	CASSHRTWDEQYF
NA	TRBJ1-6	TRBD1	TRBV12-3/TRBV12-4	TGCGCCAGCAGCCAACAGACAGGGGATTTGAATAATTCACCCCTCCACTTT	CASSQQTGDLNNSPLHF
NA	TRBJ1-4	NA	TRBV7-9	TGTGCCAGCAGCTTAGGGGGTGGGGCGAATGAAAAACTGTTTTTT	CASSLGGGANEKLFF
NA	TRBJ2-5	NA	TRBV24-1	TGTGCCACCAGTGATGCCGGGGCCAGGCAAGAGACCCAGTACTTC	CATSDAGARQETQYF
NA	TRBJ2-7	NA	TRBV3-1	TGTGCCAGCAGCCAAGGCAGGGGAACCTACGAGCAGTACTTC	CASSQGRGTYEQYF
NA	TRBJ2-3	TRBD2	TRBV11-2	TGTGCCAGCAGCTTGCCAGTAGCGGGAGGGCCAGATACGCAGTATTTT	CASSLPVAGGPDTQYF
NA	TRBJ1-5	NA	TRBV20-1	TGCAGTGCTAGAGGAATCTCTCAGCCCCAGCATTTT	CSARGISQPQHF
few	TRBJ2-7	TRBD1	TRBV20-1	TGCAGTGCTACCCGGACAGGTTTCTCCTACGAGCAGTACTTC	CSATRTGFSYEQYF
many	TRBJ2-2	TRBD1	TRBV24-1	TGTGCCACCAGTGATTTGCCGGGACAGGGTACCGGGGAGCTGTTTTTT	CATSDLPGQGTGELFF
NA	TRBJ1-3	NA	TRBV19	TGTGCCAGTACTAATCCGGGCATTTTTGCTGGAAACACCATATATTTT	CASTNPGIFAGNTIYF
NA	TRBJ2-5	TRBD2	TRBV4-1	TGCGCCAGCAGCTCTCAAAGCGGGAGACCCGAAGAGACCCAGTACTTC	CASSSQSGRPEETQYF
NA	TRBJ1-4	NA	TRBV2	TGTGCCAGCAGTATTGAATCGACAGTAACTAATGAAAAACTGTTTTTT	CASSIESTVTNEKLFF
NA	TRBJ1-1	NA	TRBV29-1	TGCAGCGCTCGGACGGGGGCCCTGAACACTGAAGCTTTCTTT	CSARTGALNTEAFF
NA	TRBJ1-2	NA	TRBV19	TGTGCCAGCGGGGGTTATGGCTACACCTTC	CASGGYGYTF
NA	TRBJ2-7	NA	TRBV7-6	TGTGCCAGCAGCTTAGGACTGGGAAACGTCCAGCAGTACTTC	CASSLGLGNVQQYF
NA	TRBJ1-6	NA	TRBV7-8	TGTGCCAGCAGCGTAGAAGTAGCGTCAGGGAATTCACCCCTCCACTTT	CASSVEVASGNSPLHF
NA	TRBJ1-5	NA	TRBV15	TGTGCCACCAGCGAGGACAGTAGCAATCAGCCCCAGCATTTT	CATSEDSSNQPQHF
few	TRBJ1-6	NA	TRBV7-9	TGTGCCAGCAGCTTTTACTCCCCAGAACAACTGAATAATTCACCCCTCCACTTT	CASSFYSPEQLNNSPLHF
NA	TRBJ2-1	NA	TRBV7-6	TGTGCCAGCAGCCCCATGGTAGGGAATTCGGCAGGGGCCTACAATGAGCAGTTCTTC	CASSPMVGNSAGAYNEQFF
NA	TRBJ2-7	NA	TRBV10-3	TGTGCCATCAGTCCGGTCGGCGGGGCCCAGAGCTACGAGCAGTACTTC	CAISPVGGAQSYEQYF
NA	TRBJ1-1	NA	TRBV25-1	TGTGCCAGCATGGACAGCCCCATGAACACTGAAGCTTTCTTT	CASMDSPMNTEAFF
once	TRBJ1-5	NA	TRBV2	TGTGCCAGCAGTTCTGAATATAGCAATCAGCCCCAGCATTTT	CASSSEYSNQPQHF
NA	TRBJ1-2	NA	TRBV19	TGTGCCAGTACCACCCAAGGGACGCATGGCTACACCTTC	CASTTQGTHGYTF
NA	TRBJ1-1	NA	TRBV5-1	TGCGCCAGCAGCGCCGGGCCTGGGGAAGCTTTCTTT	CASSAGPGEAFF
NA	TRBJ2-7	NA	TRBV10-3	TGTGCCAGCAGCGCCCGGACATCCTACGAGCAGTACTTC	CASSARTSYEQYF
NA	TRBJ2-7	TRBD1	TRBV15	TGTGCCACCAGCAGGGGGACAGGGCGCGAGCAGTACTTC	CATSRGTGREQYF
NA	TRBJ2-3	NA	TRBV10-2	TGCGCCAGCAGTCTTAGCGGACGCACAGATACGCAGTATTTT	CASSLSGRTDTQYF
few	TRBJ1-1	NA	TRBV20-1	TGCAGTGCTAGAGATCCGGCCATGAACACTGAAGCTTTCTTT	CSARDPAMNTEAFF
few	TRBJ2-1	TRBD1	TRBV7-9	TGTGCCAGCAGCTTGGGACAGGGGGTAAATGAGCAGTTCTTC	CASSLGQGVNEQFF
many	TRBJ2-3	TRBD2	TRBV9	TGTGCCAGCAGCGCAGGACCGGGACTAGCGGGGGGGAGAACAGATACGCAGTATTTT	CASSAGPGLAGGRTDTQYF
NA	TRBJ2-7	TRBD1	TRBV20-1	TGCAGTGCTAGAGAAGCCATAGGGGGCTACGGGCAGTACTTC	CSAREAIGGYGQYF
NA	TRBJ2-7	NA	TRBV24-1	TGTGCCACCAGTGATTTGCAAACAGGAGACGAGCAGTACTTC	CATSDLQTGDEQYF
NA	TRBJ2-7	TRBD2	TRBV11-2	TGTGCCAGCAGCTTAGCTGGACTAGCGGGTGCCTACGAGCAGTACTTC	CASSLAGLAGAYEQYF
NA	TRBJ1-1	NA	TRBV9	TGTGCCAGCAGCGTACGGGGGGGTGTTGGCACTGAAGCTTTCTTT	CASSVRGGVGTEAFF
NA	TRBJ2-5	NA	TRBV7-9	TGTGCCAGCAGCTTACTGTCTGGGATAGGGGAGACCCAGTACTTC	CASSLLSGIGETQYF
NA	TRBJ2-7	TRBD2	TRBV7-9	TGTGCCAGCAGCCGGACTAGCGAGACCTACGAGCAGTACTTC	CASSRTSETYEQYF
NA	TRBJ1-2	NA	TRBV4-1	TGTGCCAGCAGCCCGCGGTGGGACTATGGCTACACCTTC	CASSPRWDYGYTF
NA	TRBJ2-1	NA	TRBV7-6	TGTGCCAGCAGTTACCCCCCGTACAATGAGCAGTTCTTC	CASSYPPYNEQFF